This TCR beta chain was captured by sequencing in a study of cytomegalovirus exposure and HLA in healthy donors. Primers included in the PCR were 60 Vbeta and 13 Jbeta primers. Generated by immunoSEQ multiplex PCR, the TCRdb table keeps only in-frame clones and is missing some. The table lists over 30,000 clones. Study results and limitations: TRBV6-2, TRBV6-3 and some other V segments were excluded as indistinguishable. In a later analysis, TCR beta V- and J-gene trimming showed a link to a missense DCLRE1C variant.

About this clone itself: No antigen is known for it.

The germline V gene has CDR1 MNHNS and CDR2 SASEGT. The CDR3 covers 13 residues. V shed 9 bases and J shed 5 bases, with 13 bases lying between them. Sample: PBMCs. This chain links TRBV6-1 with TRBJ1-4; possible D gene TRBD1, 6 bases. This TCR derives from a man aged 35 to 55 in good health and CMV-seronegative. The DNA of the CDR3 is TGTGCCAGTCAGGGGAGTCAGAATGAAAAACTGTTTTTT. Its protein product is CASQGSQNEKLFF.